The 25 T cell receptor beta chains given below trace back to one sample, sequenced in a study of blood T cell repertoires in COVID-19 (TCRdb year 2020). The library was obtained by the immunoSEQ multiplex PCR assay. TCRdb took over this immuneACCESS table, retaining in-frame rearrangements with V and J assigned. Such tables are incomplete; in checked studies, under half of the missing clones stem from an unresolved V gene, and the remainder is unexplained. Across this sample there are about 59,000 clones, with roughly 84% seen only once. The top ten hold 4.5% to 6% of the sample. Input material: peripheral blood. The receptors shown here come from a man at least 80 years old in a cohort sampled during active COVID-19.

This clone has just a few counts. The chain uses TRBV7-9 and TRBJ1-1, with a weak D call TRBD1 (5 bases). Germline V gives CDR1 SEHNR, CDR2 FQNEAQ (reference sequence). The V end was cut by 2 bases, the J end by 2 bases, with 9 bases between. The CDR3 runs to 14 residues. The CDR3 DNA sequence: TGTGCCAGCAGCTTAAAGACAGTTAACACTGAAGCTTTCTTT. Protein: CASSLKTVNTEAFF.

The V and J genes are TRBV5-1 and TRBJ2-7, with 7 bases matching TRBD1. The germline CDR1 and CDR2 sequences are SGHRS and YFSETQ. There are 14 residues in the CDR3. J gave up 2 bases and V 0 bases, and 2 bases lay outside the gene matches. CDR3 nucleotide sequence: TGCGCCAGCAGCTTGGTTCAGGGGGCCTACGAGCAGTACTTC. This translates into CASSLVQGAYEQYF.

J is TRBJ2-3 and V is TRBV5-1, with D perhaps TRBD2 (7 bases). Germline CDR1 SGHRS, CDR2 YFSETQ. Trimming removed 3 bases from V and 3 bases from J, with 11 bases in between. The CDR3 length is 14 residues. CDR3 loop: CASSSGGHTDTQYF. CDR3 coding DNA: TGCGCCAGCAGCTCGGGGGGCCATACAGATACGCAGTATTTT.

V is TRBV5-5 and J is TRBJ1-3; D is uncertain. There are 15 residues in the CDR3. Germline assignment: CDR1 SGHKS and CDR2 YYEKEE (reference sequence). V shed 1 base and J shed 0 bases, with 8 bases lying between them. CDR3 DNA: TGTGCCAGCAGCTTGATGGGGAGCTCTGGAAACACCATATATTTT. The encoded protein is CASSLMGSSGNTIYF.

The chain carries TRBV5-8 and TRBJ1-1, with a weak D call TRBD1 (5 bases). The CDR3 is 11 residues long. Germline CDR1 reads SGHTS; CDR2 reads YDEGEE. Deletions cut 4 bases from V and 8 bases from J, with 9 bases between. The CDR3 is CASSRGGEAFF. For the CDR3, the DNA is TGTGCCAGCAGCAGGGGAGGGGAAGCTTTCTTT.

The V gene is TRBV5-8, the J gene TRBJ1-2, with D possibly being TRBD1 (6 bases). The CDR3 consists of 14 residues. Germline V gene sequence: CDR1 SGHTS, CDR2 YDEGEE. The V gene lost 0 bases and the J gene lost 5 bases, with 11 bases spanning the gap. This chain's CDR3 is CASSLGARGYGYTF. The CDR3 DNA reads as TGTGCCAGCAGCTTGGGTGCTAGGGGGTATGGCTACACCTTC.

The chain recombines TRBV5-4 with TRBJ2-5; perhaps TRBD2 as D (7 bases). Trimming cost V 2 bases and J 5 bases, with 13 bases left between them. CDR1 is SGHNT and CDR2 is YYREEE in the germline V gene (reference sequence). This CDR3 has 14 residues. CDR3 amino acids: CASSFSGGTETQYF. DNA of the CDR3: TGTGCCAGCAGCTTCTCGGGGGGCACTGAGACCCAGTACTTC. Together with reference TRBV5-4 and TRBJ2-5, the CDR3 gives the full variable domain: ETGVTQSPTHLIKTRGQQVTLRCSSQSGHNTVSWYQQALGQGPQFIFQYYREEENGRGNFPPRFSGLQFPNYSSELNVNALELDDSALYLCASSFSGGTETQYFGPGTRLLVL.

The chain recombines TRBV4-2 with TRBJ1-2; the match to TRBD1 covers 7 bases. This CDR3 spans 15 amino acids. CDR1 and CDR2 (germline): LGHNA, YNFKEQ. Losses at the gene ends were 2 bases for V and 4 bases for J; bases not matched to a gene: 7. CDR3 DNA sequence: TGTGCCAGCAGCCAAAACAGGGGAGTGAGCTATGGCTACACCTTC. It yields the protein CASSQNRGVSYGYTF.

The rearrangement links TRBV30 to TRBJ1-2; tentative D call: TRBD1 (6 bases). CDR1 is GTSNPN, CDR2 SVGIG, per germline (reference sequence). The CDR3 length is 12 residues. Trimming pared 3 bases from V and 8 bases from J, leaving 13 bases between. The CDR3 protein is CAWSSGARGYTF. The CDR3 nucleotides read TGTGCCTGGAGCTCAGGGGCGCGAGGCTACACCTTC. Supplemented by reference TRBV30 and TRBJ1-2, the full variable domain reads SQTIHQWPATLVQPVGSPLSLECTVEGTSNPNLYWYRQAAGRGLQLLFYSVGIGQISSEVPQNLSASRPQDRQFILSSKKLLLSDSGFYLCAWSSGARGYTFGSGTRLTVV.

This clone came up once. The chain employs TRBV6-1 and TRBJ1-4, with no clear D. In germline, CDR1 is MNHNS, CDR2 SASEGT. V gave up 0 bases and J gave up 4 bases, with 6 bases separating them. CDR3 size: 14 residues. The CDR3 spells CASSEAGLNEKLFF. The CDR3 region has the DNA TGTGCCAGCAGTGAAGCCGGTCTTAATGAAAAACTGTTTTTT.

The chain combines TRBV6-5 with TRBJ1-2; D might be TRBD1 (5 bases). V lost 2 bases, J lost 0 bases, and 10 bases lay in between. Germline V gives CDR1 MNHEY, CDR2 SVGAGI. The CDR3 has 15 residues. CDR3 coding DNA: TGTGCCAGCAGTTACACTGGACATGCTAACTATGGCTACACCTTC. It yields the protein CASSYTGHANYGYTF.

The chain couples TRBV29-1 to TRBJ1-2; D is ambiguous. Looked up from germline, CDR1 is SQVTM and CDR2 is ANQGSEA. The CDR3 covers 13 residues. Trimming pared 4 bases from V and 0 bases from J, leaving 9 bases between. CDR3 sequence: CSVGGTANYGYTF. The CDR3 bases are TGCAGCGTTGGTGGCACCGCTAACTATGGCTACACCTTC.

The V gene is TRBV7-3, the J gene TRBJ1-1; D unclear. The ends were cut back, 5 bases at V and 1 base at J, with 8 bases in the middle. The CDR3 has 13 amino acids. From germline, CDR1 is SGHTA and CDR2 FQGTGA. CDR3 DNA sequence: TGTGCCAGCAGCGAAACAAGGAACACTGAAGCTTTCTTT. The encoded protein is CASSETRNTEAFF.

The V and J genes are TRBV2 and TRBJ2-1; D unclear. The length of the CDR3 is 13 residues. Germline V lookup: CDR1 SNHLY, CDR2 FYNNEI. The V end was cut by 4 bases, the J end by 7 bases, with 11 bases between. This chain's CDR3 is CASSAESRNEQFF. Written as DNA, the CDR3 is TGTGCCAGCAGTGCTGAGTCAAGAAATGAGCAGTTCTTC.

Here the CDR3 reads CASSDGQGNQPQHF. The CDR3 nucleotides are TGTGCCAGCAGCGATGGACAGGGGAACCAGCCCCAGCATTTT. The rearrangement uses TRBV9 and TRBJ1-5; 9 positions agree with TRBD1. Germline V gives CDR1 SGDLS, CDR2 YYNGEE. V lost 3 bases to trimming and J lost 7 bases; unmatched junction nucleotides: 5. The CDR3 consists of 14 residues.

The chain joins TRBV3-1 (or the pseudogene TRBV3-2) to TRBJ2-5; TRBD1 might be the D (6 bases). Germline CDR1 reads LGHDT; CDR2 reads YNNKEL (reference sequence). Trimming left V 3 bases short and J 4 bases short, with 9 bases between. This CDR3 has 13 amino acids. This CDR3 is CASSHYRVETQYF. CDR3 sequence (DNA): TGTGCCAGCAGCCATTACAGGGTAGAGACCCAGTACTTC.

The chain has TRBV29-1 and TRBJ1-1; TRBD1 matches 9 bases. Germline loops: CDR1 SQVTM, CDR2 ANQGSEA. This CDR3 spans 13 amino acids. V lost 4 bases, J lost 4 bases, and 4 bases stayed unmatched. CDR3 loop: CSVVRDRVTEAFF. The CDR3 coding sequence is TGCAGCGTTGTCCGGGACAGGGTCACTGAAGCTTTCTTT. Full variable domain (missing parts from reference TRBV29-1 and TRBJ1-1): SAVISQKPSRDICQRGTSLTIQCQVDSQVTMMFWYRQQPGQSLTLIATANQGSEATYESGFVIDKFPISRPNLTFSTLTVSNMSPEDSSIYLCSVVRDRVTEAFFGQGTRLTVV.

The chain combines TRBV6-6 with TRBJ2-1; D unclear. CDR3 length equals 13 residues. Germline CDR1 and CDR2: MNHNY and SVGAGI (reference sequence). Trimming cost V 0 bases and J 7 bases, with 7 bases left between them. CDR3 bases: TGTGCCAGCAGTTACTCGTTGGAGAATGAGCAGTTCTTC. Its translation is CASSYSLENEQFF.

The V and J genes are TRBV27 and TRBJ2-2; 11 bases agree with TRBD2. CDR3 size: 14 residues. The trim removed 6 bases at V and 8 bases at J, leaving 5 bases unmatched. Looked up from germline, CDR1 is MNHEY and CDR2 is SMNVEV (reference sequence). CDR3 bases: TGTGCCAGCAGACTACTAGCGGGAGTTGGGGAGCTGTTTTTT. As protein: CASRLLAGVGELFF.

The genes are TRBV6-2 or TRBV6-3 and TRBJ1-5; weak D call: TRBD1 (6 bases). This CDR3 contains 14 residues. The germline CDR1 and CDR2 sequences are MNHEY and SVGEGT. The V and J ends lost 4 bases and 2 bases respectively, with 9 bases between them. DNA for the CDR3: TGTGCCAGCAGTTTACAGGGACGCAATCAGCCCCAGCATTTT. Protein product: CASSLQGRNQPQHF.

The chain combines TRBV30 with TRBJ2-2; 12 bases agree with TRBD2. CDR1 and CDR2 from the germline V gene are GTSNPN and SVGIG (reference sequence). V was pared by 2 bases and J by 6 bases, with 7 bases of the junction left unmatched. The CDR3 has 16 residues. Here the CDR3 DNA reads TGTGCCTGGAGTCTCGGACTAGCGGGATCCGCCGGGGAGCTGTTTTTT. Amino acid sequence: CAWSLGLAGSAGELFF.

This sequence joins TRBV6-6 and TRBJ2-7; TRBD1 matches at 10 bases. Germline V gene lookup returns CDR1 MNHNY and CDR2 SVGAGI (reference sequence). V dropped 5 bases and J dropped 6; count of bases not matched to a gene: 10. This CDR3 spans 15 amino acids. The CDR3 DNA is TGTGCCAGCAGTCAAAACCGGGACAGGGGTGCCGAGCAGTACTTC. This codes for CASSQNRDRGAEQYF.

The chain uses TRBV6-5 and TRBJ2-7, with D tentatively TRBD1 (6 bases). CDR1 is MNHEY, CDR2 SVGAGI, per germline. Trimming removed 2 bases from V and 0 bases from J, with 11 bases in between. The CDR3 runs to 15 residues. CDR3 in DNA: TGTGCCAGCAGTTACGGCCAGGGGATCTCCTACGAGCAGTACTTC. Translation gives CASSYGQGISYEQYF.

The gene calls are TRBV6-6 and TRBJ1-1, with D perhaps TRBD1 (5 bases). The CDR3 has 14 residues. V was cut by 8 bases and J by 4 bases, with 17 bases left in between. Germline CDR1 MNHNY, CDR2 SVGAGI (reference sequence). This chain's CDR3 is CASALRQSTTEAFF. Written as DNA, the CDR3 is TGTGCCAGCGCCCTAAGACAGTCGACCACTGAAGCTTTCTTT.

The DNA for the CDR3 is TGTGCCAGCAGCCAAGACCCGGGACAGGCCAACACCGGGGAGCTGTTTTTT. Translating it yields CASSQDPGQANTGELFF. The chain employs TRBV3-1 (or the pseudogene TRBV3-2) and TRBJ2-2; TRBD1 matches at 8 bases. CDR1 and CDR2 (germline): LGHDT, YNNKEL (reference sequence). V trimming: 0 bases; J trimming: 2 bases; junction bases outside the gene matches: 5. The CDR3 consists of 17 residues.